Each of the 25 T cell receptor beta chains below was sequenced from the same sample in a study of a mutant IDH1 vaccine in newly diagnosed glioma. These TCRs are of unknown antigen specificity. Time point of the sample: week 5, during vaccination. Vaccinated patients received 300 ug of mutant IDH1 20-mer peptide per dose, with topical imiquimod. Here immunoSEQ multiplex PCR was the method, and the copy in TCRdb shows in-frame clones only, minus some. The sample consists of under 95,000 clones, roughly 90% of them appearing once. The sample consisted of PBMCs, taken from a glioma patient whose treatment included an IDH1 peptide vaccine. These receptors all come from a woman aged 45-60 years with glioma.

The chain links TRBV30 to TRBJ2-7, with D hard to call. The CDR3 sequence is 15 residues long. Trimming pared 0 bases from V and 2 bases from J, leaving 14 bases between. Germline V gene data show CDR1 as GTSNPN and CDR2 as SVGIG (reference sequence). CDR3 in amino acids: CAWSVAIQRPYEQYF. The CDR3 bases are TGTGCCTGGAGTGTAGCGATCCAGCGCCCCTACGAGCAGTACTTC.

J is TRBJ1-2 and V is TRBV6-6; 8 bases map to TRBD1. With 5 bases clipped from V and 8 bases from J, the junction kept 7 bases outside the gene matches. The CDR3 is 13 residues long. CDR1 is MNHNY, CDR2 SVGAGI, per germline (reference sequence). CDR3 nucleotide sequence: TGTGCCAGCAGTCCCGGACAGGGTGGCGGCTACACCTTC. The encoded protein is CASSPGQGGGYTF.

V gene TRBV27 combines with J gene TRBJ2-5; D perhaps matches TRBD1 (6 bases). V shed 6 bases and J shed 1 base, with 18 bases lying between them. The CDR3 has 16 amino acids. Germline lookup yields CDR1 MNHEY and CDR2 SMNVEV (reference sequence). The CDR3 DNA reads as TGTGCCAGCAGGCGTAACTCACAGGGAGCCCAAGAGACCCAGTACTTC. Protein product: CASRRNSQGAQETQYF.

The CDR3 here is CASSVGQGVQEKLFF. CDR3 sequence (DNA): TGTGCCAGTAGTGTAGGACAGGGGGTGCAAGAAAAACTGTTTTTT. The chain combines TRBV19 with TRBJ1-4, with 10 bases identical to TRBD1. V dropped 5 bases and J dropped 8; count of bases not matched to a gene: 8. In germline, CDR1 is LNHDA, CDR2 SQIVND (reference sequence). This CDR3 is built from 15 residues.

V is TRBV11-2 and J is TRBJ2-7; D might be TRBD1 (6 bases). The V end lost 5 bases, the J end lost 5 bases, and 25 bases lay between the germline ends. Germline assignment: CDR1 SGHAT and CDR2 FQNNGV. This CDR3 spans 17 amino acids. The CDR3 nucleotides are TGTGCCAGCAGCCCGCTATTCCCGGGACAATTTCGCGACGAGCAGTACTTC. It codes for CASSPLFPGQFRDEQYF.

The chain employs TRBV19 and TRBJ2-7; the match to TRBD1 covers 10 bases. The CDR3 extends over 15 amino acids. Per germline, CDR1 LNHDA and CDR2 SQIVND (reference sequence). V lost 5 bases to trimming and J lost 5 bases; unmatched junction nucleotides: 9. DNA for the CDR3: TGTGCCAGTAGTGTATGGGACAGGGGTTTCAACGAGCAGTACTTC. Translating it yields CASSVWDRGFNEQYF. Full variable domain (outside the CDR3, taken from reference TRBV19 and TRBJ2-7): DGGITQSPKYLFRKEGQNVTLSCEQNLNHDAMYWYRQDPGQGLRLIYYSQIVNDFQKGDIAEGYSVSREKKESFPLTVTSAQKNPTAFYLCASSVWDRGFNEQYFGPGTRLTVT.

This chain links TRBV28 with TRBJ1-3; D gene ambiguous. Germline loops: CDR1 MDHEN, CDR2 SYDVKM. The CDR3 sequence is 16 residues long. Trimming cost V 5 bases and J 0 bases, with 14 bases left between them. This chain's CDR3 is CASSLLQVYSGNTIYF. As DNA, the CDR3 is TGTGCCAGCAGTCTCCTCCAGGTCTACTCTGGAAACACCATATATTTT.

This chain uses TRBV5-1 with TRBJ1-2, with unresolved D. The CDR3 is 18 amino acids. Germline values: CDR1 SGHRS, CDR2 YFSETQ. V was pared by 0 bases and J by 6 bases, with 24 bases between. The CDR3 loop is CASSLVGIPVFDLDGYTF. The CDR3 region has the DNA TGCGCCAGCAGCTTGGTGGGGATACCAGTCTTCGACTTGGATGGCTACACCTTC.

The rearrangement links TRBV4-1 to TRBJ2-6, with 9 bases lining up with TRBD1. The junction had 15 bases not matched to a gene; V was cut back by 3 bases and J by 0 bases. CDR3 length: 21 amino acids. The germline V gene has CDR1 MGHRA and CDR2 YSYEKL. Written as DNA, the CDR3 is TGCGCCAGCAGCCAGCAACGAGGGACAGGGTCCCTCAGCTCTGGGGCCAACGTCCTGACTTTC. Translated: CASSQQRGTGSLSSGANVLTF.

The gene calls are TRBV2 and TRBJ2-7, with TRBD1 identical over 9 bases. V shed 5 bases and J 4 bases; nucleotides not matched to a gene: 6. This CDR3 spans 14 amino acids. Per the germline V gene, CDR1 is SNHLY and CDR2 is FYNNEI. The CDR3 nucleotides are TGTGCCAGCAGTTTAGGGACAGGGATTTACGAGCAGTACTTC. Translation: CASSLGTGIYEQYF.

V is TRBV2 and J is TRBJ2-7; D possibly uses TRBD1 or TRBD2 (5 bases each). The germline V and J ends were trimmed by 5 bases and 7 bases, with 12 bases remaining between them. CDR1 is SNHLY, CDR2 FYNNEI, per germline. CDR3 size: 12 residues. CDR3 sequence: CASSFLWGEQYF. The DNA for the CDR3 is TGTGCCAGCAGTTTCCTTTGGGGGGAGCAGTACTTC.

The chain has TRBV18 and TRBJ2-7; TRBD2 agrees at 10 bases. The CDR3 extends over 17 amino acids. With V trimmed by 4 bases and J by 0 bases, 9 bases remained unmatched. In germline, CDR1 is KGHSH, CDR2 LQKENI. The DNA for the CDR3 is TGTGCCAGCTCACTCCATGGACTAGCGGATAGCTCCTACGAGCAGTACTTC. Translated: CASSLHGLADSSYEQYF.

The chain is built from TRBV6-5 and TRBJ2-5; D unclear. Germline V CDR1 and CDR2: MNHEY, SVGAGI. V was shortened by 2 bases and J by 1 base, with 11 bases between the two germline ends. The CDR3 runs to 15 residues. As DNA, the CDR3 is TGTGCCAGCAGTTACACCCTGGAGCCCCAAGAGACCCAGTACTTC. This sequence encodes CASSYTLEPQETQYF.

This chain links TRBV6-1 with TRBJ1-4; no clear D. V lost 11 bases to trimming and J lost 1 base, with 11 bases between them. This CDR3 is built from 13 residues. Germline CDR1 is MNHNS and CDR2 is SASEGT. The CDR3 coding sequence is TGTGCCGCCTGGAGAGGAACTAATGAAAAACTGTTTTTT. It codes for CAAWRGTNEKLFF.

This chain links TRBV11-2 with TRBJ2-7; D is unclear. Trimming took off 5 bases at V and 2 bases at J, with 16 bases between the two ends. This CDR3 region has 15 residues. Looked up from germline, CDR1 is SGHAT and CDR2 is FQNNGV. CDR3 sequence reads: CASSTFFSVAYEQYF. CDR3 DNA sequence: TGTGCCAGCAGCACTTTCTTTAGTGTTGCCTACGAGCAGTACTTC.

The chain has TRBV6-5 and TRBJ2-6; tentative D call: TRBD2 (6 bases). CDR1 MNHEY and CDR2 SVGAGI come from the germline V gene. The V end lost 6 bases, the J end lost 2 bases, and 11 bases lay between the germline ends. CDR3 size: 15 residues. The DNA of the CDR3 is TGTGCCAGCAGGCTAGCGACCCCTGGGGCCAACGTCCTGACTTTC. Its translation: CASRLATPGANVLTF.

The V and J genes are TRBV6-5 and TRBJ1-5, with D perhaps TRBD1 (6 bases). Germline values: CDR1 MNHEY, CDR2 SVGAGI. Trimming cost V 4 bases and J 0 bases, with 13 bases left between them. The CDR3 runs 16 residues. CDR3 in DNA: TGTGCCAGCAGTTCATCCACAGGGAGTAGCAATCAGCCCCAGCATTTT. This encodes CASSSSTGSSNQPQHF.

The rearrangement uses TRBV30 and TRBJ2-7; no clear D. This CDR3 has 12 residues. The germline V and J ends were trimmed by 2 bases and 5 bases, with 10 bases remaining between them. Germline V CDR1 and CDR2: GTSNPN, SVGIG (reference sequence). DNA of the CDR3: TGTGCCTGGAGTCTAAGGGCCCACGAGCAGTACTTC. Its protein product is CAWSLRAHEQYF.

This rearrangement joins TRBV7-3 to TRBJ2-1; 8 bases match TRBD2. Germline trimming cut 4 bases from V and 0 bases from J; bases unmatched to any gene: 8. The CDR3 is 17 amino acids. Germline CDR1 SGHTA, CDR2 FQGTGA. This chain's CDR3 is CASSSRRREVSYNEQFF. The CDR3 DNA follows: TGTGCCAGCAGCTCGCGGCGGCGGGAGGTCTCCTACAATGAGCAGTTCTTC.

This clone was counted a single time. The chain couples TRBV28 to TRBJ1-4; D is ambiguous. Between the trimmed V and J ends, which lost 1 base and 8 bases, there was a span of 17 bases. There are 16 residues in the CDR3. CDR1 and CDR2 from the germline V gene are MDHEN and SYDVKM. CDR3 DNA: TGTGCCAGCAGTTTATCGATTCCGGGGAAGGGCGAAAAACTGTTTTTT. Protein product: CASSLSIPGKGEKLFF.

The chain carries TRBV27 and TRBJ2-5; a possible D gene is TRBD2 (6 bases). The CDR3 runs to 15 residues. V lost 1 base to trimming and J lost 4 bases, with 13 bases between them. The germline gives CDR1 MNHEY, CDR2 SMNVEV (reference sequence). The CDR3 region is CASSLYPGVSETQYF. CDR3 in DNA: TGTGCCAGCAGTTTATATCCGGGAGTGTCAGAGACCCAGTACTTC.

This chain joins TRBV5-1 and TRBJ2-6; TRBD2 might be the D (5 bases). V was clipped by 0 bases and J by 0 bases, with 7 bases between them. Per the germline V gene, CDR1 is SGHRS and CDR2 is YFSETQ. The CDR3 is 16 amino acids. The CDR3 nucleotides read TGCGCCAGCAGCTTGGGTGGGAGCTCTGGGGCCAACGTCCTGACTTTC. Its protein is CASSLGGSSGANVLTF.

CDR3 coding DNA: TGTGCCAGCAGCTCCTCCGGGACAGGGAGTGGTTCACCCCTCCACTTT. It translates to CASSSSGTGSGSPLHF. The chain combines TRBV7-8 with TRBJ1-6, with 9 nucleotides matching TRBD1. The CDR3 sequence is 16 residues long. The germline V gene has CDR1 SGHVS and CDR2 FQNEAQ. The V gene end was trimmed by 4 bases and the J gene end by 9 bases; junction bases not matched to a gene: 10. Drawing the rest from reference TRBV7-8 and TRBJ1-6, the complete variable domain is GAGVSQSPRYKVAKRGQDVALRCDPISGHVSLFWYQQALGQGPEFLTYFQNEAQLDKSGLPSDRFFAERPEGSVSTLKIQRTQQEDSAVYLCASSSSGTGSGSPLHFGNGTRLTVT.

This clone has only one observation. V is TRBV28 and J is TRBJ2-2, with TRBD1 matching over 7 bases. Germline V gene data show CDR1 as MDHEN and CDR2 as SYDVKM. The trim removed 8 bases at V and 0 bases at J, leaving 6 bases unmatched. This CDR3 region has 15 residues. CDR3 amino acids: CASGRQGANTGELFF. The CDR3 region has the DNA TGTGCCAGCGGAAGACAGGGAGCGAACACCGGGGAGCTGTTTTTT.

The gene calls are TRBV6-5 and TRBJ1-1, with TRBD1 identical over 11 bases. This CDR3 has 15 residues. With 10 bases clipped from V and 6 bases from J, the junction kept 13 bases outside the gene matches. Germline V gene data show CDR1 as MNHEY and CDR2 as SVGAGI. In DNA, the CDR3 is TGTGCCATTTCCCGGGGAGGGACAGGGGGTGCTGAAGCTTTCTTT. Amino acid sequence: CAISRGGTGGAEAFF.